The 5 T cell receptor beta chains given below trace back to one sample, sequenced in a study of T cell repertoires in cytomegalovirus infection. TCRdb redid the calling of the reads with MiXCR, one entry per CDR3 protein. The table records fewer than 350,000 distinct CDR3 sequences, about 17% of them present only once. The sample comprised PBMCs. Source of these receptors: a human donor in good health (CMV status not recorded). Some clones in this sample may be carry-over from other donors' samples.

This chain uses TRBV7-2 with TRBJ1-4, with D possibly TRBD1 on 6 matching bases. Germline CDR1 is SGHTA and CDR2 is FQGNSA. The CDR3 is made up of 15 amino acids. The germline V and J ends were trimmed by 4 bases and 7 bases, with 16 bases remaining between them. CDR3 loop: CASSSRVGGSEKLFF. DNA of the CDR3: TGTGCCAGCAGCTCCAGAGTGGGGGGCTCTGAAAAACTGTTTTTT.

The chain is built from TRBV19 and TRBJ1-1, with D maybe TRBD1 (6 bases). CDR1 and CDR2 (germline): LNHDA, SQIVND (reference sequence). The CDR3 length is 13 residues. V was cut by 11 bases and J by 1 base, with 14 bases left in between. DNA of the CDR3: TGTGCCGCAGGGGCGCGGGGGAACACTGAAGCTTTCTTT. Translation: CAAGARGNTEAFF. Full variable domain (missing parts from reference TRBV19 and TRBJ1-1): DGGITQSPKYLFRKEGQNVTLSCEQNLNHDAMYWYRQDPGQGLRLIYYSQIVNDFQKGDIAEGYSVSREKKESFPLTVTSAQKNPTAFYLCAAGARGNTEAFFGQGTRLTVV.

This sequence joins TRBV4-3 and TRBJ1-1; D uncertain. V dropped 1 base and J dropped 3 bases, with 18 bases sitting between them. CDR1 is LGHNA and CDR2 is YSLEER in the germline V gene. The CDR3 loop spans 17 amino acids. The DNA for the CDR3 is TGCGCCAGCAGCCAAGGGATAAGTCGGGGTCTTTACACTGAAGCTTTCTTT. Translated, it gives CASSQGISRGLYTEAFF.

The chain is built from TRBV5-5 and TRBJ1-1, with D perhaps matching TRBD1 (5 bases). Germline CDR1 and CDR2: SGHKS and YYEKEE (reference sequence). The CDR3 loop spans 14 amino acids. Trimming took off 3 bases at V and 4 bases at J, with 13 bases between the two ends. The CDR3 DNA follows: TGTGCCAGCAGCTCCTTGACAGTCCCCACTGAAGCTTTCTTT. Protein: CASSSLTVPTEAFF.

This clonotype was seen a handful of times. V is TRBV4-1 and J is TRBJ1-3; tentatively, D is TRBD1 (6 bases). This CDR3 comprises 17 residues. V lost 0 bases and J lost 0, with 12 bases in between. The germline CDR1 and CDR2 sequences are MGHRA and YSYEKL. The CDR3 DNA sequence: TGCGCCAGCAGCCAAGACGGGGGCTGGGACTCTGGAAACACCATATATTTT. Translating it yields CASSQDGGWDSGNTIYF.